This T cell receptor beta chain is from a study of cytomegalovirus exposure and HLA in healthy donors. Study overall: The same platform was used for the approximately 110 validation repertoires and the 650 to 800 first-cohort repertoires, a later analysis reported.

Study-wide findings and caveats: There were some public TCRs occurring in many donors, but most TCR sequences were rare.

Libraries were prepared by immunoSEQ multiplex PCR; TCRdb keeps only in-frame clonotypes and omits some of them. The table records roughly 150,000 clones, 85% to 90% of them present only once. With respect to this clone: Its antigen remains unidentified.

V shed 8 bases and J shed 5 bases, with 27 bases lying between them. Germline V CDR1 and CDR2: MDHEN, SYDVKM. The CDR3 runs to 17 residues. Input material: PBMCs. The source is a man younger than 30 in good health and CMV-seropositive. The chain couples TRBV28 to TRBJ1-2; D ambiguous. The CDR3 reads CASGPPRVDWGPYGYTF. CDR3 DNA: TGTGCCAGCGGCCCCCCGCGGGTCGACTGGGGTCCATATGGCTACACCTTC.